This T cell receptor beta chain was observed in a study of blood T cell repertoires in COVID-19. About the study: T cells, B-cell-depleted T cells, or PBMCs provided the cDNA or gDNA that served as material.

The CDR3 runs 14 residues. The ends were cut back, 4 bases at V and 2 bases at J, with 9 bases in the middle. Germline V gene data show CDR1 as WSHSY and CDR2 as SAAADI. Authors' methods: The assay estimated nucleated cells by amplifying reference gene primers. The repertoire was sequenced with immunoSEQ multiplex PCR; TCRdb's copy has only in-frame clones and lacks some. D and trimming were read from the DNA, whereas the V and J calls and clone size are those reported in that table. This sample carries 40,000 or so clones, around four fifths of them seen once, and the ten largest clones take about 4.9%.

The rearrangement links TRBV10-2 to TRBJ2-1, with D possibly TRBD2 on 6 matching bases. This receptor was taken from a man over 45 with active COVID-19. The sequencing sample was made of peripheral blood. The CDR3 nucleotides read TGCGCCAGCAGTGGGGGGGACGCCTACAATGAGCAGTTCTTC. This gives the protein CASSGGDAYNEQFF.